The source of this TCR beta chain is a study of radiotherapy plus CTLA-4 blockade in lung cancer. Background on the study: In around 17% of patients, objective responses were seen; 31% had disease control. Study conclusions and caveats: Early shifts in blood T cell clones, with interferon-beta, reportedly predicted response best.

On this clone itself: The antigen is not known.

Chemo-refractory metastatic non-small-cell lung cancer patients received focal radiation with ipilimumab CTLA-4 blockade. The repertoire was sequenced with immunoSEQ multiplex PCR; TCRdb's copy has only in-frame clones and lacks some. Of some 110,000 clones listed, approximately 80% were seen once; the top ten hold around 3.3%. The CDR3 spans 15 residues. Germline CDR1 is SNHLY and CDR2 is FYNNEI. Germline trimming cut 9 bases from V and 8 bases from J; bases unmatched to any gene: 8. The sequences come from peripheral blood, collected from a patient treated with radiotherapy plus ipilimumab. The J gene is TRBJ2-1, the V gene TRBV2; 15 nucleotides align to TRBD2. This receptor was obtained from a human donor with non-small cell lung cancer that progressed on radiotherapy plus ipilimumab. Some clones in this sample may be carry-over from other donors' samples. The CDR3: CARKGLAGGLDEQFF. CDR3 coding DNA: TGTGCCAGAAAGGGACTAGCGGGGGGCCTCGATGAGCAGTTCTTC. Drawing the rest from reference TRBV2 and TRBJ2-1, the complete variable domain is EPEVTQTPSHQVTQMGQEVILRCVPISNHLYFYWYRQILGQKVEFLVSFYNNEISEKSEIFDDQFSVERPDGSNFTLKIRSTKLEDSAMYFCARKGLAGGLDEQFFGPGTRLTVL.